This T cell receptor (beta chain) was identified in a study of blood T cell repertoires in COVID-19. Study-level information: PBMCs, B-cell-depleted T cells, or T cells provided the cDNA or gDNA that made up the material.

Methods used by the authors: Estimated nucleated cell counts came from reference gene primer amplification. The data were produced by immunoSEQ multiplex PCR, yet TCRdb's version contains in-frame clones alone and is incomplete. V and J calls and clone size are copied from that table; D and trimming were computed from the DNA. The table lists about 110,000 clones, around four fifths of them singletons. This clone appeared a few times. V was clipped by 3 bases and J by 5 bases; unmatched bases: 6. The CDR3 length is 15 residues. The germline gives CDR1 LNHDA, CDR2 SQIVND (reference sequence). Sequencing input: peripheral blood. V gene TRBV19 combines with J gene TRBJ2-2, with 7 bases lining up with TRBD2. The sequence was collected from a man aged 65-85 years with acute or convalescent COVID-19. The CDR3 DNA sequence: TGTGCCAGTAGTATCGGACTAGGTGAAACCGGGGAGCTGTTTTTT. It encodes CASSIGLGETGELFF.